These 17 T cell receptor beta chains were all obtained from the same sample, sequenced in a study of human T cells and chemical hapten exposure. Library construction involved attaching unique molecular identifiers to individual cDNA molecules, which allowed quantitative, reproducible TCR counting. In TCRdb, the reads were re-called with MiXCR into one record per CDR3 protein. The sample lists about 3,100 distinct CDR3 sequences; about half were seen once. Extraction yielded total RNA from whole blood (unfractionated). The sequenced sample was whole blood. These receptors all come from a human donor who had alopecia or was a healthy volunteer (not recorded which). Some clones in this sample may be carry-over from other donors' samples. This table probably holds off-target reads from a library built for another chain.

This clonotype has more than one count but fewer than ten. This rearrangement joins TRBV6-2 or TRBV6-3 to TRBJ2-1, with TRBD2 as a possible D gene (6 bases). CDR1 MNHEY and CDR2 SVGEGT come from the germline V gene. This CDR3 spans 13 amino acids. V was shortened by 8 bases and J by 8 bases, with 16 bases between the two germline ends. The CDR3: CASGRGGIYEQFF. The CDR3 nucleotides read TGTGCCAGCGGGCGGGGAGGCATATATGAGCAGTTCTTC.

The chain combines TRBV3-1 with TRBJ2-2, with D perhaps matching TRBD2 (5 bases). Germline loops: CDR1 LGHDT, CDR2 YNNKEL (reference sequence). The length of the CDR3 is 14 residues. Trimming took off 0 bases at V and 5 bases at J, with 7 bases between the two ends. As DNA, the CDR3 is TGTGCCAGCAGCCAAGAAGGCGGGACCGGGGAGCTGTTTTTT. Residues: CASSQEGGTGELFF.

In DNA, the CDR3 is TGTGCCTGCTCTCAGTTCAGCGGCAATGAGCAGTTCTTC. This encodes CACSQFSGNEQFF. The genes are TRBV30 and TRBJ2-1, with D perhaps TRBD2 (5 bases). The CDR3 has 13 residues. Germline-derived CDR1 and CDR2 are GTSNPN and SVGIG (reference sequence). V was trimmed by 6 bases and J by 6 bases, leaving 15 bases between them.

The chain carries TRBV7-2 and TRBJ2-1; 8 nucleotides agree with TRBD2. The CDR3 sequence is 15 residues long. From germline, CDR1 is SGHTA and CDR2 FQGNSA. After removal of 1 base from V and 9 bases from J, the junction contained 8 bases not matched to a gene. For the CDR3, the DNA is TGTGCCAGCAGCTTAGGGACTAGCTCTTCAGGTGAGCAGTTCTTC. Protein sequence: CASSLGTSSSGEQFF.

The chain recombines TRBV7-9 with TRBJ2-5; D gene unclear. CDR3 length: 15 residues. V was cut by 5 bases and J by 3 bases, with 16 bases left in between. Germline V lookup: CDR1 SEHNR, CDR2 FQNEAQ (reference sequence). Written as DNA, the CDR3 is TGTGCCAGCAGCGACCGGGCCCGGCCCGAAGAGACCCAGTACTTC. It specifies CASSDRARPEETQYF.

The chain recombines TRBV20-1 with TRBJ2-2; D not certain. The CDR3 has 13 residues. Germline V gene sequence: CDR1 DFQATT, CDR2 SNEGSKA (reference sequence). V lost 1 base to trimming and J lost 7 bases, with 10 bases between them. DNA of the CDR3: TGCAGTGCTAGAGCGTCAGGCAGCGGGGAGCTGTTTTTT. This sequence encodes CSARASGSGELFF.

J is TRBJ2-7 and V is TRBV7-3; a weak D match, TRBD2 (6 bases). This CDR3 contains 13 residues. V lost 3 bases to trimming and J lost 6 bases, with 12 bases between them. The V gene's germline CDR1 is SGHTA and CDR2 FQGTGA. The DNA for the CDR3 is TGTGCCAGCAGCTTCAGAGAGGGAGGCGAGCAGTACTTC. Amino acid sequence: CASSFREGGEQYF.

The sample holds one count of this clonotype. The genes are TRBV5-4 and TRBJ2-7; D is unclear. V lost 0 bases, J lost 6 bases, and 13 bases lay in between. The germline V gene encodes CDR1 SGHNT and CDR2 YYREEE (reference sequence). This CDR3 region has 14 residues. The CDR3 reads CASSLAQTNGEQYF. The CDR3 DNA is TGTGCCAGCAGCTTGGCCCAGACCAATGGCGAGCAGTACTTC.

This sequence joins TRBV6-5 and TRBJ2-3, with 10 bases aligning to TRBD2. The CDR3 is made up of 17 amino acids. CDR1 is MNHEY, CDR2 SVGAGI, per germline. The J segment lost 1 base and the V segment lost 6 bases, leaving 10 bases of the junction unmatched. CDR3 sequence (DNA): TGTGCCAGCAGCGAACTAGCGGGATCCTCTGGCACAGATACGCAGTATTTT. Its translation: CASSELAGSSGTDTQYF.

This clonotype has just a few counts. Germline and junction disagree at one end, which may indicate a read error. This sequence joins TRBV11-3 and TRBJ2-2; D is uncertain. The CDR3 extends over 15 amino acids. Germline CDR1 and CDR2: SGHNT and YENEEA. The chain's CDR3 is CASSVDTTPTGELFF. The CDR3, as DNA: TGTGCCAGCAGCGTAGACACTACCCCCACCGGGGAGCTGTTTTTT.

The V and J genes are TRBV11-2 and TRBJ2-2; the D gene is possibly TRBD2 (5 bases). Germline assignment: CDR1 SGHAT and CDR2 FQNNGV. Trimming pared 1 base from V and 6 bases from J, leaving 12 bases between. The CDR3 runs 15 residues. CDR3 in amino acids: CASSLGRGLPGELFF. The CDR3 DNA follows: TGTGCCAGCAGCTTAGGACGAGGGTTGCCCGGGGAGCTGTTTTTT.

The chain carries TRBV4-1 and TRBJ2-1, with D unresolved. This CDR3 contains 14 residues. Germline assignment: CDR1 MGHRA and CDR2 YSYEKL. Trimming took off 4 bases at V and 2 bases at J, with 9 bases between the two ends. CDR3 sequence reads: CASSPYAAYNEQFF. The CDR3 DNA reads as TGCGCCAGCAGCCCGTATGCTGCCTACAATGAGCAGTTCTTC.

CDR3 nucleotide sequence: TGTGCCAGCAGCTTAGTCAGAATTGGAGATACGCAGTATTTT. Translation gives CASSLVRIGDTQYF. The genes are TRBV13 and TRBJ2-3; no clear D. The CDR3 contains 14 residues. The germline V and J ends were trimmed by 1 base and 5 bases, with 10 bases remaining between them. Per germline, CDR1 PRHDT and CDR2 FYEKMQ (reference sequence).

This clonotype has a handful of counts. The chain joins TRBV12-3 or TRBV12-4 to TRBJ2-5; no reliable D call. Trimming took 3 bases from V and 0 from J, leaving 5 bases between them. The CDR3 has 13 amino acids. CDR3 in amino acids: CASSFGHQETQYF. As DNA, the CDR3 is TGTGCCAGCAGTTTTGGACACCAAGAGACCCAGTACTTC.

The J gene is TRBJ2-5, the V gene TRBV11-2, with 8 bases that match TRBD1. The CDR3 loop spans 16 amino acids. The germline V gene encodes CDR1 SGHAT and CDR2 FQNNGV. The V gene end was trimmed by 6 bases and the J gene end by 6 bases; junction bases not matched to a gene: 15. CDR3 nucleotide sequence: TGTGCCAGCAGTGACGTCCGGACAGGGACTTGGAAGACCCAGTACTTC. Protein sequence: CASSDVRTGTWKTQYF.

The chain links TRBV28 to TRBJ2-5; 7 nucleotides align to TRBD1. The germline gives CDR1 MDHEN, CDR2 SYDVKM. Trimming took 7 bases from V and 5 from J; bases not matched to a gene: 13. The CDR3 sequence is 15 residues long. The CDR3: CASISGQAYTETQYF. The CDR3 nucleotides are TGTGCCAGCATCTCAGGACAGGCCTACACCGAGACCCAGTACTTC. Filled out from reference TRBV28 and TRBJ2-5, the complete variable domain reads DVKVTQSSRYLVKRTGEKVFLECVQDMDHENMFWYRQDPGLGLRLIYFSYDVKMKEKGDIPEGYSVSREKKERFSLILESASTNQTSMYLCASISGQAYTETQYFGPGTRLLVL.

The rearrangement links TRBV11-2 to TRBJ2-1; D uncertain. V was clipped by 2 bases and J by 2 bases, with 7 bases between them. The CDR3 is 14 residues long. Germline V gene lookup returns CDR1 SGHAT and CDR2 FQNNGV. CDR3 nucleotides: TGTGCCAGCAGCTTAACCGCGGCCTACAATGAGCAGTTCTTC. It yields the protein CASSLTAAYNEQFF.